This paragraph reports one TCR beta chain. No cognate antigen has been identified for it. The record has no base qualities; no much larger clone is one base away. The receptor library was made with the immunoSEQ multiplex PCR assay. The multiplex PCR relied on a mix of 60 forward primers for TCR Vbeta segments and 13 reverse primers for TCR Jbeta segments. A multiplex PCR assay on genomic DNA amplified the CDR3 region of rearranged TCR beta genes. The Illumina HiSeq System was used to sequence the amplified TCR beta libraries as 87-base-pair reads. The study's own analysis went as follows. Across the 500 to 850 repertoires, a later analysis counted approximately 75 million unique TCR beta chains, about 10 million of which were shared by at least two donors. A nearest-neighbor algorithm error-corrected the raw reads and collapsed the reads into unique sequences, merging closely related sequences to remove PCR and sequencing errors. To assign V, D and J gene segments, CDR3 sequences were aligned to IMGT reference sequences. For a sequence to be retained, a match of at least six nucleotides to both a V gene segment and a J gene segment was required. Rearrangements were called productive when the CDR3 lacked stop codons and stayed in frame with V and J; all others were non-productive. Following IMGT convention, CDR3 was defined as the stretch from the second conserved V-encoded cysteine up to the conserved J-encoded phenylalanine. The earlier analysis of more than 450 of the donors excluded sequences that lacked an unambiguous match to a single V gene segment. In an earlier analysis of approximately 560 of the donors, a V segment was called functional when productive rearrangements were above 56.7%, and segregating when the standard deviation between donors exceeded 5%. To diagnose cytomegalovirus status from the catalog of TCR beta chain sequences, a statistical classification framework was built. In a later analysis, V and J genes were assigned by comparing TCR nucleotide sequences against IMGT/GENE-DB human TR gene sequences. Using the TCRdist pipeline, a later analysis assigned CDR3 sequences along with most-parsimonious VDJ recombination scenarios. In a later analysis, each TCR beta chain was defined by its CDR3 amino acid sequence together with its V-gene family, and reads without a unique V-gene family were excluded. To address suspected cross-contamination and a sequencing artifact, a later analysis removed 592 highly shared, low-generation-probability nucleotide sequences. In a later analysis, a clonal expansion index for each public chain was calculated from normalized within-repertoire ranks of inferred template counts. Generation probabilities in a later analysis came from a VDJ recombination model fitted to out-of-frame rearrangements, and those results were checked against IGoR. In a later analysis, hypergeometric tests were used to score TCR-TCR, TCR-HLA and TCR-CMV co-occurrence, with a repertoire-size bias correction applied to TCR pairs. To estimate false discovery rates, a later analysis permuted the HLA or CMV assignments 20 times. In a later analysis, co-occurring TCRs were grouped with DBSCAN, and TCRdist sequence similarity was added when clustering was performed within HLA-allele-positive subsets. For co-occurrence clustering, repertoires with fewer than 30,000 or more than 120,000 public chains were excluded, along with four to six repertoires with anomalous nucleotide sharing. In its TCRdb copy, this immuneACCESS table keeps in-frame sequences only and misses some clones. Where compared with another copy, unresolved V genes explain less than half of these, and the others have no known cause. V and J calls and clone size come straight from that table; D and trimming were deduced from the DNA. The sample records around 230,000 clones, just under 80% of which are singletons. The top ten clones comprise under 0.6% of the sample.

This record comes from a study of cytomegalovirus exposure and HLA in healthy donors (dated by TCRdb to the late 2010s). Background on the whole study: An earlier analysis of some 550 of the donors reported roughly 270 Gb of sequence data and approximately 110 million unique TCR beta sequences from some 180 million T cells. An early release that covered about 600 HLA-typed donors contained around 300 gigabases of sequencing data and 70 million to 100 million unique TCR sequences. The study combined high-throughput TCR immunosequencing, statistical association of individual TCRs with disease status, and machine learning to predict cytomegalovirus infection status. An earlier analysis of 587 of the donors used high-throughput TCR beta sequencing to judge whether each TCR beta V gene segment behaved as functional or pseudogenic. The genetic ancestry cluster associated with self-reported Caucasian donors included about 81% of the 398 genotyped donors. Several DR-DQ haplotypes were treated as single units for association and clustering because of strong linkage in the cohort. In addition to the first cohort of 666 subjects, a separate validation cohort of 120 different subjects was used. Donor age, sex, ethnicity and CMV serostatus were collected together with the repertoire data. In a later genetic analysis, genome-wide SNP genotypes for about 55% of the 666 donors were used, and that subset was treated as a discovery cohort. Every repertoire in the discovery cohort had been generated on one and the same sequencing platform. The study profiled the T cell repertoires of under 850 subjects by immunosequencing and related them to cytomegalovirus serostatus. Rather than using new phenotypic data, the later analysis identified candidate immune exposures from TCR beta sequences and from how often those sequences occurred across donors. Class I and class II HLA loci were covered by the typing at four-digit resolution. The study aimed to test whether signatures of past pathogen exposure could be identified by cataloging public T cell receptors. Among 300 to 500 genotyped donors of the cohort, an average of approximately 240,000 unique TCR beta nucleotide sequences was sequenced per donor, of which 15% to 20% were non-productive. To study patterns of TCR occurrence, a later analysis re-analyzed previously published TCR beta repertoires from 650 to 750 donors and added high-resolution HLA genotyping. The number of typed donors differed by locus: 629-630 for A, B, C, DRB1 and DQB1; 500 to 550 for DQA1; approximately 600 for DPA1; and some 430 for DPB1. The full study reports these points: According to a later analysis, most CMV-associated TCR beta chains appeared to be HLA-restricted, and the HLA associations seemed to be driven largely by CMV exposure. A group of highly shared sequence variants was considered likely to be a technical artifact of the sequencing pipeline. A later genetic analysis associated a missense DCLRE1C variant with V-gene and J-gene trimming of TCR beta chains, and an independent cohort replicated the association. In vitro tests confirmed that a few of the cytomegalovirus-associated TCR beta chains recognize cytomegalovirus antigens. In a later analysis, the rate of TCR association differed among HLA loci, with DRB1 alleles having the most associated TCRs and HLA-C alleles having the fewest. The classifier was reported to diagnose cytomegalovirus status with high specificity and sensitivity in both the original cohort and the validation cohort. At a false discovery rate of 0.05, a later analysis linked 16,951 TCR beta sequences to specific HLA alleles. Immune exposure information for the cohort was limited to CMV serostatus. Because counts were too low, roughly 18 rarely observed V segments, including chromosome 9 orphons, were left out of the earlier analysis of roughly 600 of the donors. Most TCR sequences were observed very rarely across donors, whereas some public TCRs were present in many individuals. Correlated functional status among segregating V segments might be attributable to linkage disequilibrium, but an unknown experimental factor could not be ruled out. In the study, about 150 TCR beta chains were listed as associated with cytomegalovirus. A further reported finding was that TCR beta sequences accurately predicted the HLA-A and HLA-B alleles for most subjects in the first cohort. Only TCR beta chains were sequenced in this cohort, and the absence of alpha or paired-chain data limited detectable features. In a later analysis, HLA-associated TCR beta chains were found to be more clonally expanded and to have lower generation probabilities than equally common non-associated chains. Because some donors lacked HLA typing at each locus, the association tests relied only on the typed subset. Roughly uniform sequencing depth across donors was assumed in presence/absence analyses, although this assumption may not hold. A later genetic analysis reported fewer N-insertions in productive TCRs among donors in an Asian-associated ancestry cluster than the approximately 700-donor mean. The authors suggested that the approach could potentially be generalized to other disease states and immunological phenotypes. Assigning TCR associations to individual alleles was difficult when HLA alleles, especially DR and DQ, strongly co-occurred. In an earlier analysis of about 600 of the donors, most TCR beta V segments appeared in productive rearrangements about 90% or about 30% of the time, broadly matching IMGT annotations. Several of the top co-occurrence clusters appeared to be linked to parvovirus B19, influenza, CMV and Epstein-Barr virus, according to a later analysis.

The cohort was made up of 500 to 800 healthy bone marrow donors. All cohort members were sampled while nominally healthy, although unrecorded immune exposures were likely present. The donor was CMV seronegative and was included in the group of a few hundred seronegative cohort members. A peripheral blood sample was collected from each donor, and TCR beta sequencing was performed on peripheral blood mononuclear cells. Genomic DNA was extracted from the blood cell samples with the Qiagen DNeasy Blood Extraction Kit. The material sequenced was PBMCs. The sequence came from a boy aged 5-17 years in good health and CMV-seronegative.

The CDR3 reads as follows: CATAAGATYNEQFF. The sequenced DNA is TGTGCCACCGCGGCAGGGGCTACCTACAATGAGCAGTTCTTC. Recombination linked TRBV19 to TRBJ2-1; TRBD1 is a weak D gene call, 6 bases matching. CDR3 length: 14 amino acids, cysteine to phenylalanine. The only DNA kept is the CDR3, 42 bases in frame from the first base. Based on the germline V gene (reference sequence), the CDR1 and CDR2 sequences are LNHDA and SQIVND. The junction carries 15 bases between V and J, which are trimmed by 10 bases and 2 bases respectively.